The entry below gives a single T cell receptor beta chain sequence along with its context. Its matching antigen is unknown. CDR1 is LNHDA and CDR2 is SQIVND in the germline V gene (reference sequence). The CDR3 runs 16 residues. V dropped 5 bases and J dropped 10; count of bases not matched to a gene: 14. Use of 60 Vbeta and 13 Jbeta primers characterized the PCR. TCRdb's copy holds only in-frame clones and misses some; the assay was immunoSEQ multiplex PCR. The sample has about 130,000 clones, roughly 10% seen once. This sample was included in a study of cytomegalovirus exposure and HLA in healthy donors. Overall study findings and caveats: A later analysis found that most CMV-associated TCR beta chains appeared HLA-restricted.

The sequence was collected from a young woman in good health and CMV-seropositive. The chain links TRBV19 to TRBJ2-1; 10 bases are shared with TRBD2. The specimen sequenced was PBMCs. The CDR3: CASSPTSGAFQGEQFF. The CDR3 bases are TGTGCCAGTAGTCCCACTAGCGGGGCCTTTCAGGGGGAGCAGTTCTTC.